These 32 T cell receptor beta chains were sequenced from one sample in a study of T cells after yellow fever vaccination. TCRdb reprocessed the 5' RACE reads with MiXCR, giving one entry per CDR3 protein. The data hold 300,000 or so distinct CDR3 sequences, with over 10% observed a single time. The sample in question was CD4+ T cells sorted from PBMCs, obtained 45 days after the yellow fever booster vaccination. These receptors originate from a man aged 25-45 years who received the YFV17D yellow fever vaccine.

This clonotype was seen only a few times. The chain links TRBV24-1 to TRBJ1-1; a weak D match, TRBD1 (6 bases). The germline CDR1 and CDR2 sequences are KGHDR and SFDVKD. V shed 6 bases and J shed 4 bases, with 11 bases lying between them. This CDR3 spans 13 amino acids. The CDR3 loop is CATSNRVGTEAFF. In nucleotides, the CDR3 is TGTGCCACCAGTAACAGGGTGGGCACTGAAGCTTTCTTT.

This chain joins TRBV18 and TRBJ2-7; 7 positions match TRBD1. The CDR3 has 16 residues. V shed 3 bases, J shed 5 bases, and the junction held 13 bases outside the gene matches. Looked up from germline, CDR1 is KGHSH and CDR2 is LQKENI. CDR3 nucleotides: TGTGCCAGCTCACCTACCAGGGGACAGAATGTCCACGAGCAGTACTTC. This codes for CASSPTRGQNVHEQYF.

This clonotype was detected only a few times. This chain links TRBV6-2 or TRBV6-3 with TRBJ2-1; 10 nucleotides match TRBD2. The germline gives CDR1 MNHEY, CDR2 SVGEGT. V shed 7 bases and J 7 bases; nucleotides not matched to a gene: 7. This CDR3 comprises 14 residues. The CDR3 coding sequence is TGTGCCAGCACCCCTAGCGGGAGACTGAATGAGCAGTTCTTC. Its protein product is CASTPSGRLNEQFF.

The chain uses TRBV7-2 and TRBJ1-5; no firm D call. Germline values: CDR1 SGHTA, CDR2 FQGNSA. The CDR3 is 15 amino acids. V gave up 1 base and J gave up 5 bases, with 12 bases separating them. CDR3 loop: CASSLGALWDQPQHF. The CDR3 DNA follows: TGTGCCAGCAGCTTAGGTGCGTTGTGGGATCAGCCCCAGCATTTT.

The chain employs TRBV30 and TRBJ2-7, with TRBD2 matching over 8 bases. The CDR3 totals 15 residues. Germline V gene sequence: CDR1 GTSNPN, CDR2 SVGIG (reference sequence). The ends lost 2 bases at V and 4 bases at J; junction bases unmatched: 10. Here the CDR3 DNA reads TGTGCCTGGAGTCCCGGGGGGGCCGGGGGTTACGAGCAGTACTTC. Protein: CAWSPGGAGGYEQYF.

This chain joins TRBV7-2 and TRBJ2-1; TRBD1 or TRBD2 may be the D gene (5 bases each). The CDR3 contains 17 residues. V was pared by 7 bases and J by 0 bases, with 19 bases between. Germline loops: CDR1 SGHTA, CDR2 FQGNSA. CDR3 sequence: CASTRRGLKNSYNEQFF. CDR3 nucleotides: TGTGCCAGCACCCGACGGGGCTTGAAAAACTCCTACAATGAGCAGTTCTTC. Together with reference TRBV7-2 and TRBJ2-1, the CDR3 gives the full variable domain: GAGVSQSPSNKVTEKGKDVELRCDPISGHTALYWYRQSLGQGLEFLIYFQGNSAPDKSGLPSDRFSAERTGGSVSTLTIQRTQQEDSAVYLCASTRRGLKNSYNEQFFGPGTRLTVL.

This clonotype occurred a few times. The CDR3 here is CASSAKGAGGNIQYF. CDR3 nucleotides: TGTGCCAGCAGCGCCAAGGGAGCGGGAGGAAACATTCAGTACTTC. J is TRBJ2-4 and V is TRBV7-2; 9 nucleotides match TRBD2. The CDR3 is made up of 15 amino acids. J lost 6 bases, V lost 5 bases, and 8 bases had no gene match. CDR1 SGHTA and CDR2 FQGNSA come from the germline V gene. Together with reference TRBV7-2 and TRBJ2-4, the CDR3 gives the full variable domain: GAGVSQSPSNKVTEKGKDVELRCDPISGHTALYWYRQSLGQGLEFLIYFQGNSAPDKSGLPSDRFSAERTGGSVSTLTIQRTQQEDSAVYLCASSAKGAGGNIQYFGAGTRLSVL.

This clonotype was counted ten times or more. V usage is TRBV7-2 and J usage is TRBJ2-1; the D is unclear. Trimming removed 5 bases at V and 10 bases at J, with 9 bases between. Germline loops: CDR1 SGHTA, CDR2 FQGNSA. CDR3 size: 11 residues. Written as DNA, the CDR3 is TGTGCCAGCAGCCCAGGATACGAGCAGTTCTTC. It specifies CASSPGYEQFF. Complete variable domain (other parts from reference TRBV7-2 and TRBJ2-1): GAGVSQSPSNKVTEKGKDVELRCDPISGHTALYWYRQSLGQGLEFLIYFQGNSAPDKSGLPSDRFSAERTGGSVSTLTIQRTQQEDSAVYLCASSPGYEQFFGPGTRLTVL.

This CDR3 is CASSLDGGVGSTGELFF. The CDR3 DNA sequence: TGCGCCAGCAGCTTGGATGGCGGCGTAGGGTCCACCGGGGAGCTGTTTTTT. This chain connects TRBV5-1 to TRBJ2-2; unclear D gene. The CDR3 is made up of 17 amino acids. Germline values: CDR1 SGHRS, CDR2 YFSETQ. Trimming removed 0 bases at V and 4 bases at J, with 16 bases between.

A few counts support this clonotype. The chain carries TRBV6-2 or TRBV6-3 and TRBJ2-7; D unclear. V was cut by 7 bases and J by 4 bases, with 20 bases left in between. CDR3 length: 15 amino acids. Germline lookup yields CDR1 MNHEY and CDR2 SVGEGT. In nucleotides, the CDR3 is TGTGCCAGCAAAGACGGTTCCGGTGCTCATTACGAGCAGTACTTC. Translated: CASKDGSGAHYEQYF.

This clonotype was seen only a few times. This chain uses TRBV7-2 with TRBJ2-1, with D unresolved. This CDR3 region has 14 residues. The germline gives CDR1 SGHTA, CDR2 FQGNSA. V lost 5 bases, J lost 6 bases, and 14 bases lay in between. The CDR3 sequence is CASSLLGPGNEQFF. Here the CDR3 DNA reads TGTGCCAGCAGCCTCCTTGGACCAGGCAATGAGCAGTTCTTC. Full variable domain (rest looked up from reference TRBV7-2 and TRBJ2-1): GAGVSQSPSNKVTEKGKDVELRCDPISGHTALYWYRQSLGQGLEFLIYFQGNSAPDKSGLPSDRFSAERTGGSVSTLTIQRTQQEDSAVYLCASSLLGPGNEQFFGPGTRLTVL.

The chain carries TRBV20-1 and TRBJ1-1, with D possibly being TRBD1 (6 bases). CDR3 length: 13 residues. The V and J ends lost 4 bases and 1 base respectively, with 10 bases between them. The V gene's germline CDR1 is DFQATT and CDR2 SNEGSKA (reference sequence). CDR3 loop: CSAKRTANTEAFF. The DNA of the CDR3 is TGCAGTGCTAAGCGGACAGCGAACACTGAAGCTTTCTTT.

This clonotype was seen at least ten times. This chain links TRBV29-1 with TRBJ2-2, with a possible D match to TRBD2 (6 bases). Germline CDR1 SQVTM, CDR2 ANQGSEA. V lost 3 bases, J lost 1 base, and 6 bases lay in between. The CDR3 totals 13 residues. As DNA, the CDR3 is TGCAGCGTTGACGGGGGGAACACCGGGGAGCTGTTTTTT. It encodes CSVDGGNTGELFF.

This clonotype was observed at least ten times. The chain couples TRBV4-3 to TRBJ2-7, with D unclear. Per germline, CDR1 LGHNA and CDR2 YSLEER. The CDR3 runs to 14 residues. V was pared by 1 base and J by 0 bases, with 7 bases between. The CDR3 DNA follows: TGCGCCAGCAGCCAAGGTCTGGGCTCCTACGAGCAGTACTTC. Translating gives CASSQGLGSYEQYF.

V usage is TRBV5-1 and J usage is TRBJ2-7; TRBD1 aligns across 8 bases. The germline V gene encodes CDR1 SGHRS and CDR2 YFSETQ. The CDR3 has 15 residues. V was pared by 0 bases and J by 6 bases, with 8 bases of the junction left unmatched. The CDR3 DNA is TGCGCCAGCAGCTTGGATCAGGGGGCAATAGGCGAGCAGTACTTC. Its protein product is CASSLDQGAIGEQYF.

This clonotype has just a few counts. This chain links TRBV11-2 with TRBJ1-2; D not resolved. There are 13 residues in the CDR3. Germline CDR1 and CDR2: SGHAT and FQNNGV. The V end was cut by 1 base, the J end by 8 bases, with 11 bases between. DNA for the CDR3: TGTGCCAGCAGCTTAGGGGCCTCGGGAGGCTACACCTTC. As protein: CASSLGASGGYTF. Complete variable domain (other parts from reference TRBV11-2 and TRBJ1-2): EAGVAQSPRYKIIEKRQSVAFWCNPISGHATLYWYQQILGQGPKLLIQFQNNGVVDDSQLPKDRFSAERLKGVDSTLKIQPAKLEDSAVYLCASSLGASGGYTFGSGTRLTVV.

This clonotype has a handful of counts. J is TRBJ2-1 and V is TRBV20-1; TRBD2 aligns across 9 bases. This CDR3 contains 16 residues. Trimming took 3 bases from V and 2 from J; bases not matched to a gene: 8. Germline CDR1 is DFQATT and CDR2 is SNEGSKA (reference sequence). The CDR3 bases are TGCAGTGCTAGGACTAGTAGCGGGAGAACCTACAATGAGCAGTTCTTC. Amino acid sequence: CSARTSSGRTYNEQFF.

This clonotype was found a few times. The genes are TRBV5-1 and TRBJ2-1; D is unresolved. The germline gives CDR1 SGHRS, CDR2 YFSETQ. V was shortened by 4 bases and J by 8 bases, with 16 bases between the two germline ends. The CDR3 covers 14 residues. The CDR3: CASSRRAEAHEQFF. DNA of the CDR3: TGCGCCAGCAGCCGCCGGGCCGAAGCACATGAGCAGTTCTTC. The whole variable domain, remainder taken from reference TRBV5-1 and TRBJ2-1, is KAGVTQTPRYLIKTRGQQVTLSCSPISGHRSVSWYQQTPGQGLQFLFEYFSETQRNKGNFPGRFSGRQFSNSRSEMNVSTLELGDSALYLCASSRRAEAHEQFFGPGTRLTVL.

V and J are TRBV7-2 and TRBJ2-1; unclear D gene. The CDR3 sequence is 11 residues long. V lost 2 bases to trimming and J lost 8 bases, with 4 bases between them. In germline, CDR1 is SGHTA, CDR2 FQGNSA. CDR3 in amino acids: CASSLHHEQFF. The CDR3 coding sequence is TGTGCCAGCAGCTTACACCATGAGCAGTTCTTC.

This sequence joins TRBV20-1 and TRBJ1-1; maybe TRBD1 (5 bases). CDR3 length: 12 residues. Germline CDR1 DFQATT, CDR2 SNEGSKA (reference sequence). Trimming took 0 bases from V and 11 from J, leaving 13 bases between them. For the CDR3, the DNA is TGCAGTGCTAGAGATTTGTGTGAGGGGGCTTTCTTT. It specifies CSARDLCEGAFF.

This clonotype turned up a few times. The V call is TRBV29-1, the J call TRBJ2-1, with D perhaps TRBD1 (5 bases). Germline V gives CDR1 SQVTM, CDR2 ANQGSEA. The CDR3 spans 15 residues. CDR3 loop: CTTNFGAASYNEQFF. The CDR3 region has the DNA TGCACCACCAACTTTGGGGCGGCTTCCTACAATGAGCAGTTCTTC.

This clonotype was picked up a small number of times. The V call is TRBV4-2, the J call TRBJ2-3; TRBD2 matches 7 bases. The germline V gene encodes CDR1 LGHNA and CDR2 YNFKEQ. V shed 6 bases, J shed 2 bases, and the junction held 20 bases outside the gene matches. This CDR3 region has 19 residues. The CDR3 here is CASRPHGATSSDVTDTQYF. The CDR3 DNA reads as TGTGCCAGCAGACCTCATGGGGCGACTAGCAGTGATGTCACAGATACGCAGTATTTT.

The chain is built from TRBV18 and TRBJ2-5; D may correspond to TRBD1 or TRBD2 (5 bases each). Trimming pared 5 bases from V and 6 bases from J, leaving 13 bases between. The CDR3 loop spans 13 amino acids. The germline CDR1 and CDR2 sequences are KGHSH and LQKENI. The CDR3: CASSSSRDQTQYF. DNA of the CDR3: TGTGCCAGCTCATCATCCAGGGACCAGACCCAGTACTTC.

The table lists this clonotype with a few counts. The chain joins TRBV7-9 to TRBJ2-1; D is perhaps TRBD2 (6 bases). The CDR3 extends over 14 amino acids. The V gene lost 8 bases and the J gene lost 0 bases, with 11 bases spanning the gap. Germline lookup yields CDR1 SEHNR and CDR2 FQNEAQ (reference sequence). In nucleotides, the CDR3 is TGTGCCAGCCCGGCGGGGAGCTCCTACAATGAGCAGTTCTTC. Its protein product is CASPAGSSYNEQFF.

This chain uses TRBV5-8 with TRBJ1-2; D uncertain. V gave up 4 bases and J gave up 4 bases, with 11 bases separating them. The CDR3 is 13 residues long. CDR1 is SGHTS and CDR2 is YDEGEE in the germline V gene. CDR3 protein: CASSPAAVYGYTF. The CDR3 nucleotides read TGTGCCAGCAGCCCGGCGGCCGTCTATGGCTACACCTTC.

The chain combines TRBV5-1 with TRBJ2-1; 9 bases fit TRBD2. The germline CDR1 and CDR2 sequences are SGHRS and YFSETQ. The CDR3 consists of 15 residues. Trimming cost V 4 bases and J 7 bases; bases outside gene matches: 9. The CDR3 DNA is TGCGCCAGCAGCGTAATAGCGGGAGCTAAGAATGAGCAGTTCTTC. This codes for CASSVIAGAKNEQFF. Together with reference TRBV5-1 and TRBJ2-1, the CDR3 gives the full variable domain: KAGVTQTPRYLIKTRGQQVTLSCSPISGHRSVSWYQQTPGQGLQFLFEYFSETQRNKGNFPGRFSGRQFSNSRSEMNVSTLELGDSALYLCASSVIAGAKNEQFFGPGTRLTVL.

The table lists this clonotype with a few counts. The J gene is TRBJ2-4, the V gene TRBV28; no definite D call. V lost 6 bases and J 1 base, leaving 16 bases between the germline ends. The CDR3 runs to 16 residues. Germline CDR1 and CDR2: MDHEN and SYDVKM. CDR3 bases: TGTGCCAGCAGGGGTTCCAATACCCTGGCCAAAAACATTCAGTACTTC. Protein: CASRGSNTLAKNIQYF.

This clonotype showed up just a few times. The chain has TRBV7-2 and TRBJ2-7; D is perhaps TRBD1 or TRBD2 (5 bases each). V dropped 6 bases and J dropped 6 bases, with 15 bases sitting between them. The CDR3 extends over 13 amino acids. Germline V gene data show CDR1 as SGHTA and CDR2 as FQGNSA. Here the CDR3 reads CASRLGDRSEQYF. The DNA of the CDR3 is TGTGCCAGCAGACTGGGGGATCGTAGCGAGCAGTACTTC.

The CDR3 DNA is TGTGCCAGCCTCGCCGGACAGTTAGGTATCAACGAGCAGTACTTC. It specifies CASLAGQLGINEQYF. The chain couples TRBV6-2 or TRBV6-3 to TRBJ2-7; weak D call: TRBD1 (6 bases). The CDR3 length is 15 residues. Germline CDR1 reads MNHEY; CDR2 reads SVGEGT. V gave up 8 bases and J gave up 5 bases, with 22 bases separating them.

This clonotype was recorded at least ten times. The chain joins TRBV12-3 or TRBV12-4 to TRBJ2-5, with 7 bases that match TRBD1. V trimming: 3 bases; J trimming: 9 bases; junction bases outside the gene matches: 13. The CDR3 sequence is 15 residues long. The DNA of the CDR3 is TGTGCCAGCAGTTTTTGGGACAGCCGGAGCAGGGCCCAGTACTTC. Translating it yields CASSFWDSRSRAQYF.

The chain joins TRBV5-1 to TRBJ2-2, with no clear D. V lost 4 bases and J 7 bases, leaving 14 bases between the germline ends. The germline gives CDR1 SGHRS, CDR2 YFSETQ. There are 14 residues in the CDR3. This chain's CDR3 is CASSRGDGSGELFF. CDR3 DNA: TGCGCCAGCAGCCGAGGTGACGGAAGCGGGGAGCTGTTTTTT.

This chain connects TRBV5-1 to TRBJ2-1, with no clear D. V lost 1 base to trimming and J lost 3 bases, with 11 bases between them. CDR1 and CDR2 (germline): SGHRS, YFSETQ. The CDR3 totals 15 residues. The chain's CDR3 is CASSLTLEYYNEQFF. CDR3 nucleotides: TGCGCCAGCAGCTTGACCTTGGAGTACTACAATGAGCAGTTCTTC.